A selection of T cell receptor beta chains follows, all from one sample in a study of blood T cells in healthy people across ages. TCRdb reanalysed the 5' RACE reads using MiXCR and keeps one entry per CDR3 protein. The table lists some 760,000 distinct CDR3 sequences, approximately 25% of them singletons. The sample was also reused in another study, on T cells of mothers and their children.

The sequenced material came from blood. These receptors were collected from a boy younger than 18 in good health. CDR3s include the opening cysteine and the closing phenylalanine or tryptophan. A D gene is named only where the DNA matches it firmly. Part of the rows lack a size; the others show once, few, many or a class for expanded clones.

V gene	J gene	clone size	D gene	CDR3 DNA	CDR3 protein
TRBV5-1	TRBJ2-1	-	TRBD2	TGCGCCAGCAGCTTTAGTCTAGCGGTAGGCTATGAGCAGTTCTTC	CASSFSLAVGYEQFF
TRBV6-1	TRBJ2-5	-	TRBD2	TGTGCCAGCAGTGAGACTAGCGGGGGGGCAGGGGAGACCCAGTACTTC	CASSETSGGAGETQYF
TRBV12-3/TRBV12-4	TRBJ2-6	few	TRBD1	TGTGCCAGCAGTCCGGGACAGGGGGCGCCCGGGGCCAACGTCCTGACTTTC	CASSPGQGAPGANVLTF
TRBV13	TRBJ1-4	-	TRBD1	TGTGCCAACAGCTTTGGGACAGGGCACTCAACTAATGAAAAACTGTTTTTT	CANSFGTGHSTNEKLFF
TRBV20-1	TRBJ2-5	-	-	TGCAGTCCCACAGTTAACCAAGAGACCCAGTACTTC	CSPTVNQETQYF
TRBV28	TRBJ2-5	-	TRBD1	TGTGCCAGCAGTGTCCCGGGACAGGGGCGGGAGACCCAGTACTTC	CASSVPGQGRETQYF
TRBV5-1	TRBJ2-1	-	-	TGCGCCAGCAGCTTACTAGGGACCCATGAGCAGTTCTTC	CASSLLGTHEQFF
TRBV20-1	TRBJ2-1	few	-	TGCAGTGGCACCATGACGGGACTGAAGTCCGATGAGCAGTTCTTC	CSGTMTGLKSDEQFF
TRBV29-1	TRBJ2-7	few	TRBD2	TGCAGCGTAGCGGGAGCTGCCTACGAGCAGTACTTC	CSVAGAAYEQYF
TRBV4-1	TRBJ2-5	-	-	TGCGCCAGCAGCCCCCTCCAGGGAGCGGAAGAGACCCAGTACTTC	CASSPLQGAEETQYF
TRBV7-9	TRBJ2-7	few	-	TGTGCCAGCAGCTTAGAGGCCGGGACTCCTTCCCGGGAGCAGTACTTC	CASSLEAGTPSREQYF
TRBV4-3	TRBJ2-1	many	-	TGCGCCAGCAGCCCAGGCCTATCCGATTACAATGAGCAGTTCTTC	CASSPGLSDYNEQFF
TRBV12-3/TRBV12-4	TRBJ2-7	few	-	TGTGCCAGCAGTTTAGTACAGGGCTCCGAGCAGTACTTC	CASSLVQGSEQYF
TRBV29-1	TRBJ2-7	-	-	TGCAGCGTGGAGGACGTCAGGGGTTACGAGCAGTACTTC	CSVEDVRGYEQYF
TRBV12-3/TRBV12-4	TRBJ2-5	-	-	TGTGCCAGCAGATCGACAGCCCGCAGTCCCCAAGAGACCCAGTACTTC	CASRSTARSPQETQYF
TRBV20-1	TRBJ2-1	few	-	TGCAGTGGCCAACACGTCAATGAGCAGTTCTTC	CSGQHVNEQFF
TRBV29-1	TRBJ1-4	-	-	TGCAGCGTTGGGGCAGGGGTCAGCGAAAAACTGTTTTTT	CSVGAGVSEKLFF
TRBV29-1	TRBJ1-2	-	-	TGCAGCGTTGCCCAGGGGACCTATGGCTACACCTTC	CSVAQGTYGYTF
TRBV9	TRBJ1-2	-	TRBD1	TGTGCCAGCAGCGTCGGACAGGGTCTAGTCACCTTC	CASSVGQGLVTF
TRBV7-9	TRBJ1-1	-	-	TGTGCCAGCAGCGAGCAGGGGTTCAGGGACTATATGAACACTGAAGCTTTCTTT	CASSEQGFRDYMNTEAFF
TRBV19	TRBJ1-5	few	-	TGTGCCAGTAGTATTCCTTATCAGCCCCAGCATTTT	CASSIPYQPQHF
TRBV7-9	TRBJ1-1	few	-	TGTGCCATACACACATGGAGGTTTACCTTGAACACTGAAGCTTTCTTT	CAIHTWRFTLNTEAFF
TRBV27	TRBJ2-7	-	-	TGTGCCAGCAGTTTGAACCCGGTGGGCTACGAGCAGTACTTC	CASSLNPVGYEQYF
TRBV29-1	TRBJ2-7	-	TRBD1	TGCAGCGTTGTGGCACAGGGGGCTTTCGAGCAGTACTTC	CSVVAQGAFEQYF
TRBV9	TRBJ2-1	-	-	TGTGCCAGCAGCGCTTACACGGATGAGCAGTTCTTC	CASSAYTDEQFF
TRBV20-1	TRBJ1-4	-	-	TGCAGTCCTCGGGGGGCACTTAATGAAAAACTGTTTTTT	CSPRGALNEKLFF
TRBV10-3	TRBJ2-7	-	TRBD2	TGTGCCATCAGGACTAGCGGGAGATCTTACGAGCAGTACTTC	CAIRTSGRSYEQYF
TRBV29-1	TRBJ2-1	-	-	TGCAGCGTTAGACTAGTTTACAATGAGCAGTTCTTC	CSVRLVYNEQFF
TRBV7-9	TRBJ2-5	-	TRBD1	TGTGCCAGCGCTGACAGGGGGAAAGCCCAGGAGACCCAGTACTTC	CASADRGKAQETQYF
TRBV7-3	TRBJ1-1	-	-	TGTGCCAGCAGCTCGACCCTGAGCACTGAAGCTTTCTTT	CASSSTLSTEAFF
TRBV3-1	TRBJ2-1	-	TRBD2	TGTGCCAGCAGCCAAGATCCTCCCTGGGCTAGCGGGAGGTTGTTTCTAAGTGAGCAGTTCTTC	CASSQDPPWASGRLFLSEQFF
TRBV14	TRBJ2-7	many	-	TGTGCCAGCAGCTTAGGGCCAGGCTACGAGCAGTACTTC	CASSLGPGYEQYF
TRBV4-3	TRBJ2-7	-	-	TGCGCCAGCAGCCAAGATGGGGGGGCTGCCTACGAGCAGTACTTC	CASSQDGGAAYEQYF
TRBV6-6	TRBJ1-4	-	-	TGTGCCAGCAGATTAAAAGCGGGAGGCCACAGGGAAAAACTGTTTTTT	CASRLKAGGHREKLFF
TRBV14	TRBJ1-2	-	-	TGTGCCAGCAGTGTCAGGGCGGAACTTAACTATGGCTACACCTTC	CASSVRAELNYGYTF
TRBV5-1	TRBJ2-7	few	TRBD1	TGCGTCAACAGCTTGATGACAGGGGGGACCTACGAGCAGTACTTC	CVNSLMTGGTYEQYF
TRBV29-1	TRBJ1-2	-	-	TGCAGCGTTTGGGGAGGAGGCGTTGAGGGCTACACCTTC	CSVWGGGVEGYTF
TRBV12-3/TRBV12-4	TRBJ1-3	-	-	TGTGCCAGCAGTTTTTCGGTACAGCCTGCTGGAAACACCATATATTTT	CASSFSVQPAGNTIYF
TRBV20-1	TRBJ2-5	few	-	TGCAGTGCTAGCCGCCCAGAGGGGCGGGGAGAGACCCAGTACTTC	CSASRPEGRGETQYF
TRBV9	TRBJ2-7	-	-	TGTGCCAGCAGCCCACAGACTACCTACGAGCAGTACTTC	CASSPQTTYEQYF
TRBV24-1	TRBJ2-7	-	TRBD1	TGTGCCACCAGTTCCCAGGACAGGGGAATCTACGAGCAGTACTTC	CATSSQDRGIYEQYF
TRBV18	TRBJ2-5	once	-	TGTGCCAGCTCACCACTGTTTGCGAGTGGCCCCCAAGAGACCCAGTACTTC	CASSPLFASGPQETQYF
TRBV7-2	TRBJ2-5	few	-	TGTGCCAGCAGCTTGAACCGCAGGGAGACCCAGTACTTC	CASSLNRRETQYF
TRBV4-2	TRBJ1-1	few	TRBD1	TGTGCCAGCAGCCAAGTCGACAGGGAGACTGAAGCTTTCTTT	CASSQVDRETEAFF
TRBV30	TRBJ1-5	few	-	TGTGCCTGGACCGTGGGGAGTAGCAATCAGCCCCAGCATTTT	CAWTVGSSNQPQHF
TRBV7-8	TRBJ1-4	-	-	TGTGCCAGCAGCGAAGTCGGCGGGTCTAATGAAAAACTGTTTTTT	CASSEVGGSNEKLFF
TRBV6-1	TRBJ1-6	-	-	TGTGCCAGCCGGGCAGGCATATTGAATTCACCCCTCCACTTT	CASRAGILNSPLHF
TRBV4-3	TRBJ2-2	-	-	TGCGCCAGCAGCCCCGCGCTGGGCGGAGACACCGGGGAGCTGTTTTTT	CASSPALGGDTGELFF
TRBV29-1	TRBJ1-4	-	-	TGCAGCGTTGAATCCGCAACTAATGAAAAACTGTTTTTT	CSVESATNEKLFF
TRBV7-6	TRBJ2-7	few	-	TGTGCCAGCAGCTTGGGACCACTCTACGAGCAGTACTTC	CASSLGPLYEQYF
TRBV5-6	TRBJ2-6	once	-	TGTGCCAGCAGCTTGGCCCAGGGGGCCAACGTCCTGACTTTC	CASSLAQGANVLTF
TRBV11-2	TRBJ2-5	-	TRBD2	TGTGCCAGCAGCTTAGATATCGGACTAGCGGGAGAGACCCAGTACTTC	CASSLDIGLAGETQYF
TRBV6-6	TRBJ1-5	few	-	TGTGCCAGCAGAGGCCCAGGGGACAATCAGCCCCAGCATTTT	CASRGPGDNQPQHF